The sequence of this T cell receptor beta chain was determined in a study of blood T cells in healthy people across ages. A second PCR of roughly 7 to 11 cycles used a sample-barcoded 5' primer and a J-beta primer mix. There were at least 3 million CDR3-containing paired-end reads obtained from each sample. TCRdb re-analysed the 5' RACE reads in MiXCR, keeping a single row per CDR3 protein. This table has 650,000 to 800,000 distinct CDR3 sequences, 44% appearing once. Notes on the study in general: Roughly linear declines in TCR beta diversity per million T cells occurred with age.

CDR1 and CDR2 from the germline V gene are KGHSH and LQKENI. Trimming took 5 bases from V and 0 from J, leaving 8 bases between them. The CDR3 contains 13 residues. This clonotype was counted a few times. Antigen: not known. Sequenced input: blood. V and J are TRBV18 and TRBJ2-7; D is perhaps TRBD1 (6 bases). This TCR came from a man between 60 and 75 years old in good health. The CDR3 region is CASSVGHSYEQYF. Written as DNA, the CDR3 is TGTGCCAGCTCAGTGGGACACTCCTACGAGCAGTACTTC.